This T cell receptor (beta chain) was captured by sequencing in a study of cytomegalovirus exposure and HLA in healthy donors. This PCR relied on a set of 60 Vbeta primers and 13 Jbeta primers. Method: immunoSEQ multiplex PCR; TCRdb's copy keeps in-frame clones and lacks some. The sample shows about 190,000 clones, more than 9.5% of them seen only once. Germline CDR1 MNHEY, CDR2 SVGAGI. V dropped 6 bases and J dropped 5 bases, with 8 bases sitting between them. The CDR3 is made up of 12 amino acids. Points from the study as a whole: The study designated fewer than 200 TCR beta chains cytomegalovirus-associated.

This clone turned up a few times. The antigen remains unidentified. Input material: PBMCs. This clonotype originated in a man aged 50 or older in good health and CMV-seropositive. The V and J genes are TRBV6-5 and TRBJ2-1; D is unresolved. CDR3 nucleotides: TGTGCCAGCAGCAAAACTAACAATGAGCAGTTCTTC. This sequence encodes CASSKTNNEQFF.